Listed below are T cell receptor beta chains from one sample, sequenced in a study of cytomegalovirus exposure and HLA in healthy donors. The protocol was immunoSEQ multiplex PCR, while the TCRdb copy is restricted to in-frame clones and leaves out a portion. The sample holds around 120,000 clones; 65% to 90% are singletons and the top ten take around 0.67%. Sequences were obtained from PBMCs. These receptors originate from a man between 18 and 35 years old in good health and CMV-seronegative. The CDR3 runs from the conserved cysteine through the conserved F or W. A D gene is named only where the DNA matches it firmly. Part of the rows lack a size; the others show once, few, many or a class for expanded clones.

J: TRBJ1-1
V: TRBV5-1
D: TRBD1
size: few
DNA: TGCGCCAGCAGCAAAGGACAGGGGGGAACTGAAGCTTTCTTT
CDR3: CASSKGQGGTEAFF

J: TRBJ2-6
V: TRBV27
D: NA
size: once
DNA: TGTGCCAGCAGTACAACAGGGTTTACTGGGGCCAACGTCCTGACTTTC
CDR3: CASSTTGFTGANVLTF

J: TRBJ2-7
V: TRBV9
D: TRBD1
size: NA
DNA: TGTGCCAGCAGCTCCGGGGACAGCTCAGAGCAGTACTTC
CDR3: CASSSGDSSEQYF

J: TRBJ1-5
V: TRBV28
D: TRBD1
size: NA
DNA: TGTGCCAGCACCCATGACAGGGGCAATCAGCCCCAGCATTTT
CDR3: CASTHDRGNQPQHF

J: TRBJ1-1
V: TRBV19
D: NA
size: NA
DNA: TGTGCCAGTAGTCGGCAGGGGAACACTGAAGCTTTCTTT
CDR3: CASSRQGNTEAFF

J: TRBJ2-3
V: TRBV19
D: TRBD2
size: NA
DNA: TGTGCCAGTAGTTACTTAGGGCTAGCGGGGGGGCCAGATACGCAGTATTTT
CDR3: CASSYLGLAGGPDTQYF

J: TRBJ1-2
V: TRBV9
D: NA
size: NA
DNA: TGTGCCAGCTCACCAGGGGTTGAGTATGGCTACACCTTC
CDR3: CASSPGVEYGYTF

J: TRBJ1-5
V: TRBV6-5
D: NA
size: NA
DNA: TGTGCCAGCAGTTCGGGGGGGATTGGCAATCAGCCCCAGCATTTT
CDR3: CASSSGGIGNQPQHF

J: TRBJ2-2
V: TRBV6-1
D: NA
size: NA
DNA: TGTGCCAGCAGGATAGACAGAAACACCGGGGAGCTGTTTTTT
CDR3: CASRIDRNTGELFF

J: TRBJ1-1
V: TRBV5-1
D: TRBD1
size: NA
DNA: TGCGCCAGCAGCTTGACAGGGGGCTGGGACACTGAAGCTTTCTTT
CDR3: CASSLTGGWDTEAFF

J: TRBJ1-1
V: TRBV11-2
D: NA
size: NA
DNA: TGTGCCAGCAGCCCAAGGCCGGGACAAGGTCGGTTGGGCACTGAAGCTTTCTTT
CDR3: CASSPRPGQGRLGTEAFF

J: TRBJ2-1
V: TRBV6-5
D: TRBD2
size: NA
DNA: TGTGCCACCTTGGCGGGGGGTGTTTGGGATGAGCAGTTCTTC
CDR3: CATLAGGVWDEQFF

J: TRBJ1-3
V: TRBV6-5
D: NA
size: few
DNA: TGTGCCAGCACAACTTCTTCTGGAAACACCATATATTTT
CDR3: CASTTSSGNTIYF

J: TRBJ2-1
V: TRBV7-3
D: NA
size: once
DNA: TGTGCCAGCAGCCAGGGTGGGGGGACGCTTCTATACAATGAGCAGTTCTTC
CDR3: CASSQGGGTLLYNEQFF

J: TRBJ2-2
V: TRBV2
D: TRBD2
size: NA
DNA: TGTGCCACCCGACGGGAGGTCACCGGGGAGCTGTTTTTT
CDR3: CATRREVTGELFF

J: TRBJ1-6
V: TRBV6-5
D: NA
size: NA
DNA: TGTGCCAGCAGTTACCCCCGTTCACCCCTCCACTTT
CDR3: CASSYPRSPLHF

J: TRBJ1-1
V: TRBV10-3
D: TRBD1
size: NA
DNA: TGTGCCATCAGTGGGGGGACAGTAAACACTGAAGCTTTCTTT
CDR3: CAISGGTVNTEAFF

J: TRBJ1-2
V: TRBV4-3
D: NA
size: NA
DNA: TGCGCCAGCAGCCAAGAGGCGGGGCTGGTCTATGGCTACACCTTC
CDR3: CASSQEAGLVYGYTF

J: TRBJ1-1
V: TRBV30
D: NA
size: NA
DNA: TGTGCCTGGAGTGTCGGAGGAGGGAACACTGAAGCTTTCTTT
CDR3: CAWSVGGGNTEAFF

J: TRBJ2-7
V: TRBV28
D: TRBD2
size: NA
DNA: TGTGCCAGCATGGGTGCGGGGGGGGCCTACGAGCAGTACTTC
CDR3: CASMGAGGAYEQYF

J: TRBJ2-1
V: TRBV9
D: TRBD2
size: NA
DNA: TGTGCCAGCAGCGTGCCCTTAGCGGGGGGACCCTACAATGAGCAGTTCTTC
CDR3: CASSVPLAGGPYNEQFF